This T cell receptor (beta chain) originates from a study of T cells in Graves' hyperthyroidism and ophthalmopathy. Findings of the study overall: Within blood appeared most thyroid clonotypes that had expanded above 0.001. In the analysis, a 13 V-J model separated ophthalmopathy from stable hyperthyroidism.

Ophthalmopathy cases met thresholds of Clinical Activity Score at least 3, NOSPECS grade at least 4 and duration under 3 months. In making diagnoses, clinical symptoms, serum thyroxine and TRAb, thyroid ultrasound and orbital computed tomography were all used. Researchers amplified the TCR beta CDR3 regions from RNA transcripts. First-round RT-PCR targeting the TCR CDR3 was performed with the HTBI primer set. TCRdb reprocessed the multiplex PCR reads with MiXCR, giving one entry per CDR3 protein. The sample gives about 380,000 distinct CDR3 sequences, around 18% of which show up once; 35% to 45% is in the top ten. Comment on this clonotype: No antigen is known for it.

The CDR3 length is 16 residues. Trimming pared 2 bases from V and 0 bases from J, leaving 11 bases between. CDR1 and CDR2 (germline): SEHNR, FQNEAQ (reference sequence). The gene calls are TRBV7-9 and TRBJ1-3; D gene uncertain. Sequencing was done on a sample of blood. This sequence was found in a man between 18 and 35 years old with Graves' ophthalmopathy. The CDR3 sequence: CASSLKGSSSGNTIYF. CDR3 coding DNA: TGTGCCAGCAGCTTAAAGGGCTCAAGCTCTGGAAACACCATATATTTT.